This T cell receptor (beta chain) was sequenced in a study of blood T cell repertoires in COVID-19. The Seattle site enrolled patients during active infection and followed them longitudinally. With 2 bases clipped from V and 6 bases from J, the junction kept 6 bases outside the gene matches. CDR3 length equals 15 residues. Germline loops: CDR1 KGHSH, CDR2 LQKENI. Sequenced by immunoSEQ multiplex PCR; TCRdb stores in-frame clones only, minus some. Of roughly 150,000 clones listed, roughly 91% are singletons. The gene calls are TRBV18 and TRBJ2-7; TRBD1 matches 11 bases. The TCR was taken from a young man with COVID-19, enrolled during active disease. Specimen: peripheral blood. The CDR3 DNA reads as TGTGCCAGCTCACCAAGCGGACAGGGGGCGGTCGAGCAGTACTTC. Protein product: CASSPSGQGAVEQYF.